This T cell receptor (beta chain) comes out of a study of blood T cell repertoires in COVID-19. Study at large: The origin of the acute and convalescent COVID-19 samples was the United States, Italy and Spain. PBMCs, B-cell-depleted T cells, or T cells were the source of the cDNA or gDNA that made up the material.

J lost 7 bases, V lost 8 bases, and 5 bases had no gene match. Germline lookup yields CDR1 LNHDA and CDR2 SQIVND (reference sequence). This CDR3 is 13 amino acids long. As handled by the study authors: Amplification with reference gene primers provided the estimates of nucleated cell counts. Sequencing used immunoSEQ multiplex PCR; TCRdb keeps in-frame clones, though not all of them. V, J and clone size were drawn from that table, and D and trimming were deduced from the DNA. The table lists some 210,000 clones, around four fifths of them singletons. This clonotype originated in a human donor in a cohort sampled during active COVID-19. The rearrangement joins TRBV19 to TRBJ2-4; TRBD1 agrees at 10 bases. Sequenced: peripheral blood. The CDR3 region is CASCEGQGNIQYF. The CDR3 DNA follows: TGTGCCAGTTGCGAGGGACAGGGGAACATTCAGTACTTC.